This record looks at one T cell receptor (beta chain) sequence and its context. Its antigen is as yet unknown. This sample is drawn from a study of response to subunit inactivated influenza vaccine. Whole-study results and caveats: Authors suggested that a seasonal influenza vaccination recruits few new T cells each time.

TCRdb called the RT-PCR reads again in MiXCR, with one record for every CDR3 protein. This sample has about 580,000 distinct CDR3 sequences, with 14% found just once. The receptor was derived from a man over 45 who received an inactivated influenza vaccine. The sequenced sample was PBMCs from blood, obtained approximately 12 days after vaccination.

This CDR3 is CASSLREVRGYEQFF. In DNA form, the CDR3 reads TGTGCCAGCAGCTTAAGGGAGGTCCGGGGCTATGAGCAGTTCTTC. The chain employs TRBV7-9 and TRBJ2-1; maybe TRBD2 (6 bases). This CDR3 comprises 15 residues. Trimming shortened V by 2 bases and J by 8 bases, and 16 bases separated the two germline ends. Germline V lookup: CDR1 SEHNR, CDR2 FQNEAQ (reference sequence).